This TCR beta chain was documented in a study of T-cell reconstitution after alpha-beta-depleted transplantation in children (dated by TCRdb to 2016 to 2017). At the level of the whole study: The study quantitatively tracked T-cell immune reconstitution after TCRalphabeta/CD19-depleted allogeneic hematopoietic cell transplantation in children using TCR repertoire profiling.

This clonotype was observed many times. Which antigen it targets is not known. No much larger clonotype is one base removed from it; base qualities were not supplied. Library creation used PCR. The sequencer listed for this sample is Illumina HiSeq 2500. TCR libraries were prepared with molecular barcoding, using unique molecular identifiers to normalize TCRbeta repertoire quantification. TCRdb's own reprocessing of the public reads used fastp at Q25 and MiXCR and kept productive beta chains. Entries that share a CDR3 protein sequence are merged under the most common genes and DNA. For this sample the table gives about 580,000 distinct CDR3 sequences, of which about 23% were detected only once. The ten most abundant clones make up 13% to 15% of the sample. The research as a whole found: The apparently early recovery of alphabetaT-cell counts about two months after transplant reportedly depended on only several hundred rapidly expanded clones that came from non-depleted graft cells. The frequencies of hyperexpanded clones fell over the following months, and after one year, T-cell counts and TCRbeta diversity were mostly attributed to newly produced T cells. The high TCRbeta diversity at day 60 in some patients was ascribed to recipient T cells and intrathymic progenitors that had survived conditioning.

The treatment or condition tag for this specimen amounts to: allogeneic hematopoietic cell transplantation with graft depleted of TCRalphabeta T cells and CD19 B cells. Transplant recipients were children who received TCRalphabeta/CD19-depleted allogeneic hematopoietic cell grafts. The sequences come from PBMCs, mostly from graft donor cells, collected 360 days after TCRalphabeta/CD19-depleted stem cell transplant. This sequence originates from a boy younger than two who had a stem cell transplant for acute myeloid leukemia, so the T cells may come from the graft donor.

The CDR3 region has the sequence CSVGSGTETYEQYF. The nucleotides read TGCAGCGTTGGTTCCGGGACGGAGACCTACGAGCAGTACTTC. The chain uses TRBV29-1 and TRBJ2-7; the D element might be TRBD1 or TRBD2, as each aligns at 5 bases. Including cysteine and phenylalanine, the CDR3 has 14 amino acids. Of the read, only the CDR3 DNA is kept; its 42 bases are in frame from base 1. Per the germline V gene, SQVTM is the CDR1 and ANQGSEA is the CDR2. Relative to germline, V is 4 bases shorter and J is 2 bases shorter, with 15 bases between their ends.